In this sample, the clone carrying this T cell receptor (beta chain) turned up many times. The antigen remains undetermined. Here immunoSEQ multiplex PCR was the method, and the copy in TCRdb shows in-frame clones only, minus some. The table lists 300,000 or so clones, about 74% of them singletons, with approximately 10% in the top ten. This specimen belongs to a study of shared clonotypes between healthy human individuals. Study-wide results and caveats: Naive subsets generally had larger estimated richness than memory subsets. Roughly 5% of naive CD4 clonotypes were shared across four donors. Blood was the only sampled material, and tissue repertoires likely differ.

Unmatched junction bases numbered 11, after V lost 10 bases and J lost 5 bases. The V gene's germline CDR1 is MDHEN and CDR2 SYDVKM. This CDR3 contains 13 residues. The rearrangement links TRBV28 to TRBJ2-7; 7 bases match TRBD1. The source of this sequence is a man under 40 in good health. The sequenced sample was memory CD4+ T cells sorted from blood. The subset is: CD45RA-negative fraction. The CDR3 DNA reads as TGTGCCAACTTCGACAGGGAAAGGAACGAGCAGTACTTC. As protein: CANFDRERNEQYF.